The clone carrying this T cell receptor (beta chain) was observed a single time. Per the authors' pipeline: It was from reference gene primer amplification that nucleated cell counts were estimated. The protocol was immunoSEQ multiplex PCR, while the TCRdb copy is restricted to in-frame clones and leaves out a portion. V and J calls plus clone size are reproduced from that table; the DNA served to infer D and trimming. The sample carries approximately 15,000 clones, 65% to 85% recorded once. The CDR3 is 13 amino acids. Trimming left V 2 bases short and J 10 bases short, with 11 bases between. CDR1 and CDR2 (germline): MNHEY, SMNVEV (reference sequence). This entry comes from a study of blood T cell repertoires in COVID-19. At the level of the study: Both acute and convalescent COVID-19 samples were obtained from the United States, Italy and Spain. PBMCs, B-cell-depleted T cells, or T cells were the source of the cDNA or gDNA that made up the material.

J is TRBJ1-4 and V is TRBV27; TRBD1 is a possible D gene (5 bases). The sequencing sample was made of peripheral blood. The receptor's source is a man aged 45 to 65 with active COVID-19. The CDR3 spells CASSLTGGGKLFF. The CDR3 nucleotides read TGTGCCAGCAGTTTAACCGGGGGTGGAAAACTGTTTTTT. Together with reference TRBV27 and TRBJ1-4, the CDR3 gives the full variable domain: EAQVTQNPRYLITVTGKKLTVTCSQNMNHEYMSWYRQDPGLGLRQIYYSMNVEVTDKGDVPEGYKVSRKEKRNFPLILESPSPNQTSLYFCASSLTGGGKLFFGSGTQLSVL.